Following are 30 T cell receptor beta chains from one sample sequenced in a study of human T cells and chemical hapten exposure listed by TCRdb under 2021. The sample's time point label, in plain terms: pre-sensitization, week 0. According to the study, the label for this sample's treatment or condition signals: therapeutic diphenylcyclopropenone sensitization with weekly scalp DPC. Library preparation employed RACE. The sequencer listed for this sample is NextSeq 500. TCRdb's own reprocessing of the public reads used fastp at Q25 and MiXCR and kept productive beta chains. CDR3 protein sequences are deduplicated, and each keeps its most common genes and DNA. For this sample there are 350,000 to 450,000 distinct CDR3 sequences; 5% to 6.5% appear just once. Approximately 2.4% of the sample is taken by the ten largest. The sequencing here drew on whole blood, taken in connection with sensitization to the hapten diphenylcyclopropenone (DPC). These receptors all come from a woman aged 50 to 60 with alopecia areata. Some clones in this sample may be carry-over from other donors' samples.

This clonotype has only a few counts. The rearrangement uses TRBV5-6 and TRBJ1-2; no clear D. With 1 base removed from V and 4 bases from J, the gap between germline ends came to 8 bases. Germline CDR1 and CDR2: SGHDT and YYEEEE. The length of the CDR3 is 13 residues. CDR3 sequence reads: CASSLPPFYGYTF. The DNA of the CDR3 is TGTGCCAGCAGCTTGCCTCCATTCTATGGCTACACCTTC.

The sample holds many counts of this clonotype. In nucleotides, the CDR3 is TGTGCCAGCAGCGTGGACCCTCAGAACACTGAAGCTTTCTTT. Translated: CASSVDPQNTEAFF. The chain links TRBV9 to TRBJ1-1, with D unclear. The germline V gene encodes CDR1 SGDLS and CDR2 YYNGEE. CDR3 size: 14 residues. V lost 2 bases to trimming and J lost 1 base, with 9 bases between them.

This clonotype was observed a handful of times. The chain uses TRBV2 and TRBJ1-5; D might be TRBD1 (5 bases). Trimming stripped 3 bases from V and 6 bases from J, with 12 bases between. CDR3 size: 14 residues. From germline, CDR1 is SNHLY and CDR2 FYNNEI. This CDR3 is CASSDRGVGQPQHF. The CDR3 coding sequence is TGTGCCAGCAGTGATAGAGGGGTTGGTCAGCCCCAGCATTTT.

In its sample, this clonotype was seen a few times. The rearrangement links TRBV6-5 to TRBJ1-6; no firm D call. The CDR3 is made up of 15 amino acids. Per germline, CDR1 MNHEY and CDR2 SVGAGI. V was clipped by 4 bases and J by 7 bases, with 14 bases between them. The CDR3 coding sequence is TGTGCCAGCAGTTTAGACGAGGGAGACAATTCACCCCTCCACTTT. This translates into CASSLDEGDNSPLHF.

This clonotype was recorded many times. The chain employs TRBV27 and TRBJ1-5; 7 bases align to TRBD1. Trimming cost V 4 bases and J 4 bases; bases outside gene matches: 7. Germline values: CDR1 MNHEY, CDR2 SMNVEV (reference sequence). The CDR3 contains 15 residues. Here the CDR3 reads CASSSQQGPNQPQHF. CDR3 nucleotide sequence: TGTGCCAGCAGTTCACAACAGGGGCCTAATCAGCCCCAGCATTTT.

This clonotype was seen ten or more times. J is TRBJ2-1 and V is TRBV29-1; TRBD1 or TRBD2 may be the D gene (5 bases each). This CDR3 is 9 amino acids long. Trimming removed 7 bases from V and 7 bases from J, with 5 bases in between. Germline CDR1 is SQVTM and CDR2 is ANQGSEA. As DNA, the CDR3 is TGCAGCGGGGGGAATGAGCAGTTCTTC. Amino acid sequence: CSGGNEQFF.

This clonotype came up many times. The V and J genes are TRBV12-3 or TRBV12-4 and TRBJ2-1, with D unclear. CDR3 length equals 11 residues. V lost 3 bases and J lost 6, with 3 bases in between. CDR3 sequence (DNA): TGTGCCAGCAGTTTCCTCAATGAGCAGTTCTTC. Protein product: CASSFLNEQFF.

This clonotype was observed a handful of times. V is TRBV20-1 and J is TRBJ2-4, with D unclear. CDR1 and CDR2 (germline): DFQATT, SNEGSKA (reference sequence). Trimming cost V 0 bases and J 6 bases, with 3 bases left between them. The CDR3 has 11 amino acids. CDR3 protein: CSARDGNIQYF. DNA of the CDR3: TGCAGTGCTAGAGACGGAAACATTCAGTACTTC.

This clonotype was seen many times. The chain links TRBV10-3 to TRBJ2-3; the D gene is possibly TRBD2 (6 bases). The CDR3 is 14 residues long. Trimming removed 5 bases from V and 5 bases from J, with 14 bases in between. CDR1 is ENHRY and CDR2 is SYGVKD in the germline V gene. The DNA of the CDR3 is TGTGCCATCAGTAGTAGCGGTCCAGAAGATACGCAGTATTTT. It is translated as CAISSSGPEDTQYF.

This clonotype was counted ten times or more. The chain recombines TRBV20-1 with TRBJ2-1, with 9 bases matching TRBD2. Per germline, CDR1 DFQATT and CDR2 SNEGSKA (reference sequence). Trimming removed 4 bases from V and 8 bases from J; junction bases left unmatched: 9. The CDR3 extends over 14 amino acids. The CDR3 nucleotides are TGCAGTGCTAAGGTGGGCGGGAGGGCCGATGAGCAGTTCTTC. It codes for CSAKVGGRADEQFF.

This clonotype has a handful of counts. The V and J genes are TRBV6-2 or TRBV6-3 and TRBJ1-2; the D gene is possibly TRBD1 (5 bases). Trimming took off 2 bases at V and 3 bases at J, with 13 bases between the two ends. The germline V gene encodes CDR1 MNHEY and CDR2 SVGEGT. The CDR3 runs 15 residues. The CDR3 DNA reads as TGTGCCAGCAGTTACGCCCTGGGGGATCACTATGGCTACACCTTC. This translates into CASSYALGDHYGYTF.

This clonotype has a count of ten or more. This chain links TRBV29-1 with TRBJ1-2; no clear D gene. The ends were cut back, 4 bases at V and 8 bases at J, with 8 bases in the middle. Looked up from germline, CDR1 is SQVTM and CDR2 is ANQGSEA. The CDR3 has 10 residues. CDR3 protein: CSVVEEGYTF. The CDR3 nucleotides are TGCAGCGTTGTGGAGGAAGGCTACACCTTC.

This clonotype came up a few times. The chain carries TRBV24-1 and TRBJ2-3; unclear D gene. Germline CDR1 is KGHDR and CDR2 is SFDVKD. The V and J ends lost 9 bases and 2 bases respectively, with 11 bases between them. This CDR3 region has 13 residues. The CDR3 sequence: CATDHGLTDTQYF. The DNA for the CDR3 is TGTGCCACCGACCACGGGCTCACAGATACGCAGTATTTT.

This clonotype was recorded at least ten times. V gene TRBV5-6 combines with J gene TRBJ1-2, with a weak D call TRBD1 (5 bases). Germline assignment: CDR1 SGHDT and CDR2 YYEEEE. The CDR3 loop spans 15 amino acids. Trimming cost V 0 bases and J 2 bases, with 11 bases left between them. DNA for the CDR3: TGTGCCAGCAGCTTGGGCGGGACCGAAAACTATGGCTACACCTTC. Its translation: CASSLGGTENYGYTF.

This clonotype was seen more than once but under ten times. This rearrangement joins TRBV5-5 to TRBJ2-1; the D gene could be TRBD1 or TRBD2 (5 bases each). This CDR3 is 13 amino acids long. V shed 9 bases and J shed 13 bases, with 23 bases lying between them. CDR1 is SGHKS and CDR2 is YYEKEE in the germline V gene (reference sequence). The CDR3 sequence: CATQEGTRDFQFF. The CDR3 DNA sequence: TGTGCCACCCAAGAGGGGACCCGGGATTTCCAGTTCTTC.

The V call is TRBV3-1, the J call TRBJ2-1; tentative D call: TRBD2 (7 bases). Germline loops: CDR1 LGHDT, CDR2 YNNKEL (reference sequence). The CDR3 totals 16 residues. Trimming cost V 1 base and J 5 bases, with 15 bases left between them. Written as DNA, the CDR3 is TGTGCCAGCAGCCAAGGATTGGGGGGGCCGGACAATGAGCAGTTCTTC. Amino acids: CASSQGLGGPDNEQFF.

The chain links TRBV11-2 to TRBJ1-4; D unclear. Germline V CDR1 and CDR2: SGHAT, FQNNGV. V lost 3 bases to trimming and J lost 7 bases, with 12 bases between them. CDR3 length: 14 amino acids. The CDR3 DNA reads as TGTGCCAGCAGCTTCGAGGGATGGAGTGAAAAACTGTTTTTT. It is translated as CASSFEGWSEKLFF.

This chain links TRBV27 with TRBJ2-3; no reliable D call. The CDR3 covers 13 residues. The germline V gene has CDR1 MNHEY and CDR2 SMNVEV (reference sequence). V dropped 6 bases and J dropped 5 bases, with 12 bases sitting between them. In DNA form, the CDR3 reads TGTGCCAGCAGCCCGATCTTCCTAGATACGCAGTATTTT. Protein: CASSPIFLDTQYF.

Only a few counts were recorded for this clonotype. This chain links TRBV4-2 with TRBJ1-1, with no clear D. Germline V gives CDR1 LGHNA, CDR2 YNFKEQ. V was clipped by 1 base and J by 0 bases, with 9 bases between them. CDR3 length: 15 residues. The CDR3 loop is CASSQGLGMNTEAFF. The DNA for the CDR3 is TGTGCCAGCAGCCAAGGACTGGGTATGAACACTGAAGCTTTCTTT.

This clonotype was detected a few times. In nucleotides, the CDR3 is TGTGCCAGCACCTCCAGCGGGACGGATGAAAAACTGTTTTTT. Its protein is CASTSSGTDEKLFF. This chain links TRBV7-9 with TRBJ1-4; possibly TRBD1 for D (5 bases). The V and J ends lost 7 bases and 6 bases respectively, with 15 bases between them. The germline V gene encodes CDR1 SEHNR and CDR2 FQNEAQ (reference sequence). CDR3 length: 14 residues.

This clonotype was seen at least ten times. V usage is TRBV13 and J usage is TRBJ2-6, with a possible D match to TRBD1 (5 bases). This CDR3 has 15 residues. Trimming pared 3 bases from V and 4 bases from J, leaving 10 bases between. CDR1 PRHDT and CDR2 FYEKMQ come from the germline V gene (reference sequence). CDR3 in amino acids: CASSFVGAGANVLTF. Written as DNA, the CDR3 is TGTGCCAGCAGCTTTGTAGGGGCAGGGGCCAACGTCCTGACTTTC.

This clonotype was seen ten or more times. This chain uses TRBV14 with TRBJ2-3; D is tentatively TRBD1 or TRBD2 (5 bases each). Per germline, CDR1 SGHDN and CDR2 FVKESK. Trimming pared 4 bases from V and 6 bases from J, leaving 17 bases between. This CDR3 is 15 amino acids long. CDR3 region: CASSPGDPFFDTQYF. As DNA, the CDR3 is TGTGCCAGCAGCCCCGGGGACCCGTTTTTTGATACGCAGTATTTT.

This clonotype was seen once. A much larger clone sits a single nucleotide away, making a read error possible. V usage is TRBV20-1 and J usage is TRBJ2-7, with 14 bases that match TRBD2. Germline loops: CDR1 DFQATT, CDR2 SNEGSKA (reference sequence). This CDR3 has 15 residues. The CDR3 bases are TGCAGTGCTAGAAACTTGGGACTAGCGGGAGACGAGCTGTACTTC. Translating it yields CSARNLGLAGDELYF.

This clonotype came up a few times. The chain links TRBV10-2 to TRBJ2-2; 12 bases are a match to TRBD2. Looked up from germline, CDR1 is WSHSY and CDR2 is SAAADI. Trimming took 8 bases from V and 5 from J; bases not matched to a gene: 3. CDR3 length: 14 residues. Written as DNA, the CDR3 is TGCGCCAGCCTTGGACTAGCGGGGACCGGGGAGCTGTTTTTT. It yields the protein CASLGLAGTGELFF.

Only a few counts were recorded for this clonotype. The chain uses TRBV4-2 and TRBJ1-2; TRBD1 might be the D (6 bases). The CDR3 has 16 residues. V shed 3 bases and J shed 3 bases, with 17 bases lying between them. CDR1 is LGHNA, CDR2 YNFKEQ, per germline. The CDR3 DNA reads as TGTGCCAGCAGCCAGGGGGGCGCGGGTCGGGACTATGGCTACACCTTC. Its protein is CASSQGGAGRDYGYTF.

This chain uses TRBV2 with TRBJ1-1, with a weak D call TRBD1 (5 bases). The CDR3 sequence is 21 residues long. V lost 8 bases, J lost 4 bases, and 38 bases lay in between. Germline assignment: CDR1 SNHLY and CDR2 FYNNEI. CDR3 nucleotides: TGTGCCAGCGCTAATCCTGGGAAGGTTCGGACATTAGGGGCAATAGGCACTGAAGCTTTCTTT. Its translation: CASANPGKVRTLGAIGTEAFF.

The table lists this clonotype with many counts. The rearrangement joins TRBV6-5 to TRBJ2-2, with D possibly TRBD2 on 6 matching bases. The CDR3 is 14 residues long. Germline CDR1 and CDR2: MNHEY and SVGAGI. V gave up 6 bases and J gave up 3 bases, with 11 bases separating them. CDR3 sequence: CASRWGEDTGELFF. The DNA of the CDR3 is TGTGCCAGCAGGTGGGGGGAGGACACCGGGGAGCTGTTTTTT.

This clonotype occurred many times. V gene TRBV5-1 combines with J gene TRBJ2-5, with 12 bases lining up with TRBD2. V lost 0 bases, J lost 4 bases, and 7 bases stayed unmatched. Germline V gene lookup returns CDR1 SGHRS and CDR2 YFSETQ. The CDR3 is made up of 17 amino acids. The CDR3 bases are TGCGCCAGCAGCTTGGATCGGACTAGCGGGACTTCAGAGACCCAGTACTTC. Translating it yields CASSLDRTSGTSETQYF.

This clonotype was observed a handful of times. The rearrangement uses TRBV7-9 and TRBJ1-1; D not certain. V was shortened by 6 bases and J by 8 bases, with 16 bases between the two germline ends. This CDR3 region has 13 residues. Per the germline V gene, CDR1 is SEHNR and CDR2 is FQNEAQ (reference sequence). As DNA, the CDR3 is TGTGCCAGCAGGGACCGCCGGCAACTCGAAGCTTTCTTT. It codes for CASRDRRQLEAFF. Full variable domain (rest looked up from reference TRBV7-9 and TRBJ1-1): DTGVSQNPRHKITKRGQNVTFRCDPISEHNRLYWYRQTLGQGPEFLTYFQNEAQLEKSRLLSDRFSAERPKGSFSTLEIQRTEQGDSAMYLCASRDRRQLEAFFGQGTRLTVV.

V gene TRBV29-1 combines with J gene TRBJ2-3; weak D call: TRBD2 (6 bases). The V end lost 0 bases, the J end lost 3 bases, and 16 bases lay between the germline ends. The germline V gene encodes CDR1 SQVTM and CDR2 ANQGSEA. The CDR3 length is 16 residues. The CDR3 bases are TGCAGCGTTGAAGAGGGGTTCTGGGGAGGTACAGATACGCAGTATTTT. Protein product: CSVEEGFWGGTDTQYF.